Here is one T cell receptor (beta chain) with its context. The antigen it recognizes is unknown. Within one base of it there is no much larger clone, and no base qualities were kept. This record comes from a study of blood T cell repertoires in COVID-19 (TCRdb year 2020). Regarding the research as a whole: The collaborator samples originated in the United States, Italy and Spain and spanned the acute and convalescent phases of COVID-19. The prospective study material was composed of cDNA or gDNA derived from T cells, B-cell-depleted T cells, or PBMCs. Subjects who had been exposed to COVID-19, were actively infected with it, or had recovered from it provided the deeply sampled blood TCRbeta repertoires that made up the dataset. The repertoires were made available in a free public database intended to serve as a resource for research on the immune response to SARS-CoV-2. Samples came from the ongoing ImmuneRACE study (first 160 participants) plus 1,254 subjects from 6 global collaborators. A de-identified subject ID, COVID-19 status, age in years and sex were almost always included in the sample metadata. HLA class I and class II types, where available, came from metadata supplied by the sample provider rather than from assay-based typing. Beyond this particular receptor, the publication reports: Clinical and demographic metadata were provided uncurated, with the amount varying by source and participant.

The immunoSEQ Assay, a bias-controlled multiplex PCR, was used to amplify TCRbeta CDR3 regions from genomic DNA. The original methods were these. Nucleated cell counts per sample were estimated from amplification of reference gene primers within the assay. To quantify the absolute abundance of each unique TCRbeta CDR3 rearrangement, sequence reads were collapsed and filtered. For each sample, productive Simpson clonality was calculated by taking the square root of Simpson's diversity index across productive rearrangements. TCRdb retrieved this table from immuneACCESS and kept in-frame rearrangements only. Not all clones are present; in checked studies, unresolved V genes account for under half, and no reason is known for the remainder. That table gives V, J and clone size, and the DNA gave D and trimming. This sample comprises 160,000 or so clones, 65% to 85% of them detected only once. Of the sample, 11% is held by the ten largest clones.

The collaborating institutions used their own protocols to collect whole blood in K2EDTA tubes. For TCRbeta analysis, collaborators shipped samples in one of three forms: frozen whole blood, isolated PBMCs, or DNA extracted from either of those sample types. The specimen was peripheral blood. The TCR comes from a man aged 60 to 69 with active or convalescent COVID-19.

Read as DNA, the sequence is TGTGCCAGCAGTAGAAATCGACAGGGGGCTGGGGAGACCCAGTACTTC. Translated, this gives CASSRNRQGAGETQYF. The V and J genes are TRBV9 and TRBJ2-5, and TRBD1 matches 10 of the central bases. Measured from the cysteine to the phenylalanine, the CDR3 is 16 residues long. Only CDR3 DNA remains: 48 bases, in frame from the first base. Per the germline V gene, SGDLS is the CDR1 and YYNGEE is the CDR2. At the junction V is shortened by 5 bases and J by 5 bases; bases outside the gene matches: 12.